This T cell receptor (beta chain) was recorded in a study of blood T cell repertoires in COVID-19. Background on the study: Material from acute and convalescent COVID-19 was sourced from the United States, Italy and Spain. The cDNA or gDNA used as material had been derived from T cells, B-cell-depleted T cells, or PBMCs.

Germline V lookup: CDR1 MNHEY, CDR2 SVGAGI. The CDR3 sequence is 16 residues long. V was shortened by 0 bases and J by 5 bases, with 16 bases between the two germline ends. Authors' data handling: Counts of nucleated cells, estimated from reference gene primer amplification, were obtained. Some clones are missing from TCRdb's copy, which holds only in-frame ones; the method was immunoSEQ multiplex PCR. The DNA was the basis for D and trimming; V, J and clone size are from that table. The sample gives 210,000 or so clones, approximately 82% of which show up once; about 12% is in the top ten. Sequencing input: peripheral blood. This receptor was taken from a woman in her forties with acute or convalescent COVID-19. The rearrangement uses TRBV6-5 and TRBJ1-1; no clear D. CDR3 coding DNA: TGTGCCAGCAGTTACTCGGCCGGGGAGGTTGGAACTGAAGCTTTCTTT. This sequence encodes CASSYSAGEVGTEAFF.